The 5 T cell receptor beta chains reported below all come from one sample, sequenced in a study of blood T cell repertoires in COVID-19. Clones were sequenced by immunoSEQ multiplex PCR, and TCRdb holds only the in-frame ones, with some missing. Counted here are under 450,000 clones, about 86% occurring once; the ten biggest clones make up just over 7%. Sequenced material: peripheral blood. These receptors were taken from a woman aged 55-70 years with COVID-19, enrolled during active disease.

This rearrangement joins TRBV5-1 to TRBJ2-1; D may be TRBD2 (5 bases). Germline V lookup: CDR1 SGHRS, CDR2 YFSETQ. Trimming shortened V by 5 bases and J by 0 bases, and 12 bases separated the two germline ends. The CDR3 length is 15 residues. The CDR3 loop is CASSRRADSYNEQFF. CDR3 nucleotides: TGCGCCAGCAGTCGCCGAGCGGACTCCTACAATGAGCAGTTCTTC.

The V gene is TRBV3-1 (or the pseudogene TRBV3-2), the J gene TRBJ2-3; TRBD2 matches 7 bases. J lost 0 bases, V lost 6 bases, and 9 bases had no gene match. CDR3 length: 16 residues. Germline-derived CDR1 and CDR2 are LGHDT and YNNKEL (reference sequence). The CDR3 DNA sequence: TGTGCCAGCAGTCGTTCGCGAGCGGGGAGCACAGATACGCAGTATTTT. Encoded protein: CASSRSRAGSTDTQYF.

On this clone: This specimen includes other DNA sequences encoding the same CDR3. The chain employs TRBV12-3 or TRBV12-4 and TRBJ1-1; maybe TRBD1 (5 bases). The V and J ends lost 6 bases and 1 base respectively, with 9 bases between them. CDR3 size: 13 residues. CDR3 nucleotide sequence: TGTGCCAGCAGCCCCGGGGGGAACACTGAAGCTTTCTTT. Translation: CASSPGGNTEAFF.

V usage is TRBV30 and J usage is TRBJ1-5, with 9 bases fitting TRBD1. The germline CDR1 and CDR2 sequences are GTSNPN and SVGIG (reference sequence). V gave up 3 bases and J gave up 1 base; unmatched junction bases: 10. The CDR3 runs 17 residues. The CDR3 loop is CAWRATGGSWSNQPQHF. The DNA of the CDR3 is TGTGCCTGGAGGGCAACAGGGGGCTCGTGGAGCAATCAGCCCCAGCATTTT.

V and J are TRBV29-1 and TRBJ2-3, with D tentatively TRBD2 (5 bases). In germline, CDR1 is SQVTM, CDR2 ANQGSEA. This CDR3 comprises 14 residues. The V end was cut by 2 bases, the J end by 2 bases, with 11 bases between. In nucleotides, the CDR3 is TGCAGCGTTGAATCGAGCGGAAACACAGATACGCAGTATTTT. Translation gives CSVESSGNTDTQYF.